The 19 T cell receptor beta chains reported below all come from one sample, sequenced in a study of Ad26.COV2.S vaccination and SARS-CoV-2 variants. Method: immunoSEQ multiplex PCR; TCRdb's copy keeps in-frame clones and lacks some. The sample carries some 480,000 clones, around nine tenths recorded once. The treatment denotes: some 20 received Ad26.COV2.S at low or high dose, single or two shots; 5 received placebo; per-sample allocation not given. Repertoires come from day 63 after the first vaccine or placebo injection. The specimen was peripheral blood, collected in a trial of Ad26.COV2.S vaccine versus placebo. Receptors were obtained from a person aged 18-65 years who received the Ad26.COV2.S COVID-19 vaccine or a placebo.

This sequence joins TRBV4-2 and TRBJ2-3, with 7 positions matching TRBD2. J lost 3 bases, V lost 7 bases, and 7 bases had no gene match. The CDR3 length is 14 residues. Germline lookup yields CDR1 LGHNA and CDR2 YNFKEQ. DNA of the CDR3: TGTGCCAGCATGGAGGGAGGGAGGACAGATACGCAGTATTTT. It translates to CASMEGGRTDTQYF.

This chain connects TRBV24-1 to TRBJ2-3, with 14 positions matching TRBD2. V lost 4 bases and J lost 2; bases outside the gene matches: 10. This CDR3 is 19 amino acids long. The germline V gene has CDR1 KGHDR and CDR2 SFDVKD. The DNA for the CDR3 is TGTGCCACCAGTGACTCGGGACTAGCGGGAGATCCCCTCACAGATACGCAGTATTTT. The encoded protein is CATSDSGLAGDPLTDTQYF.

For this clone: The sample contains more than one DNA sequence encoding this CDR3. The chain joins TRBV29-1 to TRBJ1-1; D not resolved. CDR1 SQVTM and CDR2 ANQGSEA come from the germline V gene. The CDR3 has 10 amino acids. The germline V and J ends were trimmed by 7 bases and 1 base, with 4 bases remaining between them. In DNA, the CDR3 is TGCAGCGCTGCGAACACTGAAGCTTTCTTT. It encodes CSAANTEAFF.

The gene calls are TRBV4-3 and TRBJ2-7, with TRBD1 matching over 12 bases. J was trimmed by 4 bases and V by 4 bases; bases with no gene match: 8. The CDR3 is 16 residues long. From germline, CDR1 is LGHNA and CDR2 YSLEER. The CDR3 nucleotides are TGCGCCAGCAGCCCGTCTCCGGGACAGGGGGCATACGAGCAGTACTTC. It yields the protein CASSPSPGQGAYEQYF.

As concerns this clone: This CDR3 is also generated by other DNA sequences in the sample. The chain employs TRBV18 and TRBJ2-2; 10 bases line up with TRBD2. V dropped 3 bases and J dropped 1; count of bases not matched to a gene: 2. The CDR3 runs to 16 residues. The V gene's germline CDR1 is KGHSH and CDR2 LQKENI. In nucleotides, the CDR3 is TGTGCCAGCTCACCCCTAGCGGGGGAGAACACCGGGGAGCTGTTTTTT. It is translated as CASSPLAGENTGELFF.

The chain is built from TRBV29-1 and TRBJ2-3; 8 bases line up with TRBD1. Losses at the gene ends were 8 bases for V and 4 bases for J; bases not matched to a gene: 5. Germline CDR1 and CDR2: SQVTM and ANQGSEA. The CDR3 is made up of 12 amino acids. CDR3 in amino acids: CSLTGVADTQYF. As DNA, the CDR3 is TGCAGCCTGACAGGGGTGGCAGATACGCAGTATTTT.

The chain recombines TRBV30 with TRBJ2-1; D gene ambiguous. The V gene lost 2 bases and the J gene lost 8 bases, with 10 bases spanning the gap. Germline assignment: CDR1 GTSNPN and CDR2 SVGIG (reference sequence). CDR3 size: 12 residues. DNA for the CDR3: TGTGCCTGGAGTATGGGTGGGGATGAGCAGTTCTTC. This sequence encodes CAWSMGGDEQFF.

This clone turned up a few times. CDR3 amino acids: CASSQQGDTEAFF. The CDR3 coding sequence is TGTGCCAGCAGTCAACAGGGGGACACTGAAGCTTTCTTT. The chain uses TRBV3-1 (or the pseudogene TRBV3-2) and TRBJ1-1; 8 bases match TRBD1. V lost 6 bases, J lost 3 bases, and 3 bases stayed unmatched. The CDR3 spans 13 residues. Germline CDR1 is LGHDT and CDR2 is YNNKEL (reference sequence).

The CDR3 spells CAISGGGVDEQFF. CDR3 bases: TGTGCCATCAGTGGCGGGGGGGTCGATGAGCAGTTCTTC. V gene TRBV10-3 combines with J gene TRBJ2-7; 9 nucleotides match TRBD2. The assigned J gene may be wrong: the sequence end matches TRBJ2-1 better. The CDR3 has 13 residues. Germline lookup yields CDR1 ENHRY and CDR2 SYGVKD.

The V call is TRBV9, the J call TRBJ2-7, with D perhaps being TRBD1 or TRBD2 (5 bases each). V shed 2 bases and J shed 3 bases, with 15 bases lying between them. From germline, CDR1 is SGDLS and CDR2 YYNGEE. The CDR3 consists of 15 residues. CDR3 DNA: TGTGCCAGCAGCGTTTCCCGGGACCCCTACTACGAGCAGTACTTC. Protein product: CASSVSRDPYYEQYF.

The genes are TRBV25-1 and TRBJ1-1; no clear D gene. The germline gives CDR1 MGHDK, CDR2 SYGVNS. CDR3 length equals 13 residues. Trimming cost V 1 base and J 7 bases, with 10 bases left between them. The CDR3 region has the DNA TGTGCCAGCAGTGAATCCGCCAGCCGTGAAGCTTTCTTT. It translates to CASSESASREAFF.

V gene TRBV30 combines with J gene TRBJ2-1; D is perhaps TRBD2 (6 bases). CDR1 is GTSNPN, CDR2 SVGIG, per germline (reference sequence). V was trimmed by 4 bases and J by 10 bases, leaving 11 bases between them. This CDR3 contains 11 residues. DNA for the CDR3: TGTGCCTGGAATCGGAGGGAGGAGCAGTTCTTC. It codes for CAWNRREEQFF.

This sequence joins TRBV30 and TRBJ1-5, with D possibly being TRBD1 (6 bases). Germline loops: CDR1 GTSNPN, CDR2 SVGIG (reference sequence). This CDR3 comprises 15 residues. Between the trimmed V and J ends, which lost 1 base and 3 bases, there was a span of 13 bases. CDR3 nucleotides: TGTGCCTGGAGTGGAATTACAGGGTTCAATCAGCCCCAGCATTTT. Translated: CAWSGITGFNQPQHF.

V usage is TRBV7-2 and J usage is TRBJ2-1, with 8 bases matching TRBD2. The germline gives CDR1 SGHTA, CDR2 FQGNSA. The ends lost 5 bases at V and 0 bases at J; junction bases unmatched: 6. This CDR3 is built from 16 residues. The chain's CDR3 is CASSPVSGSSYNEQFF. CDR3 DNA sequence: TGTGCCAGCAGCCCGGTCAGCGGGAGCTCCTACAATGAGCAGTTCTTC.

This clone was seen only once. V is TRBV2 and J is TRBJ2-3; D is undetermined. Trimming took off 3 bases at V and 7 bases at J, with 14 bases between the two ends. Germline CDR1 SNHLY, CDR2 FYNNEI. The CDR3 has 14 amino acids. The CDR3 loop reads CASSDGLTSHTQYF. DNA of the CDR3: TGTGCCAGCAGTGATGGTTTGACGTCGCATACGCAGTATTTT.

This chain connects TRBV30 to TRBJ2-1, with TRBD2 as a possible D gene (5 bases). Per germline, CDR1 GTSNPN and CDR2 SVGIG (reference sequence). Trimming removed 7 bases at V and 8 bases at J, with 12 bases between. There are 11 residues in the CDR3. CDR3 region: CAFSPGYEQFF. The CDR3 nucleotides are TGTGCCTTTTCACCGGGGTATGAGCAGTTCTTC.

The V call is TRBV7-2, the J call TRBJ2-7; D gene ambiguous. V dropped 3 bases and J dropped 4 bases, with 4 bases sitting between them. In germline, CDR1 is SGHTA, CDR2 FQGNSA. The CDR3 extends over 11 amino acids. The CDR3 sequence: CASSLKYEQYF. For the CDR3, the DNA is TGTGCCAGCAGCTTGAAGTACGAGCAGTACTTC.

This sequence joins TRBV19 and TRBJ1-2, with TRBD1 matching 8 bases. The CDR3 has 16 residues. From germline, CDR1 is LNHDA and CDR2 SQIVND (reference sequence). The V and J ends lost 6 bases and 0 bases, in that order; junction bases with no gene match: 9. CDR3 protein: CASSRTRQGSNYGYTF. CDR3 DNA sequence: TGTGCCAGTAGCCGGACACGACAGGGGTCTAACTATGGCTACACCTTC.

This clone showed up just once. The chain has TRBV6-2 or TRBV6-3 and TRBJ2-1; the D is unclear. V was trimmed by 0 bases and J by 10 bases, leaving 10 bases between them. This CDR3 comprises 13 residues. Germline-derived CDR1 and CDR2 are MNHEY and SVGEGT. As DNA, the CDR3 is TGTGCCAGCAGTTACTCCCTTAAACTCGAGCAGTTCTTC. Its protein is CASSYSLKLEQFF.